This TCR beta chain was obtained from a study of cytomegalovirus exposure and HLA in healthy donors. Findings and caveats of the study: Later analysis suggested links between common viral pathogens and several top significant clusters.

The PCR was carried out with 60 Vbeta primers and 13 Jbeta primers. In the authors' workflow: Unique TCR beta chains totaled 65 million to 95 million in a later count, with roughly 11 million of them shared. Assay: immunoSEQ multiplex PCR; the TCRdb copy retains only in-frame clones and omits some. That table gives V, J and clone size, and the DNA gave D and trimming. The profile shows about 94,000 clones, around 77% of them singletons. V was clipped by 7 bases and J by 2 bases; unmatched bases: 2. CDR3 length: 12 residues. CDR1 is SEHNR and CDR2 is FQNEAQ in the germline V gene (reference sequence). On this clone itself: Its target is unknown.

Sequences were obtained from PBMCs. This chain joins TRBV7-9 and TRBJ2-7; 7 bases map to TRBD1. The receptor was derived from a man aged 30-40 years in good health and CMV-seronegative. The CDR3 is CASNRGTYEQYF. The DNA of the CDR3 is TGTGCCAGCAACAGGGGAACCTACGAGCAGTACTTC.